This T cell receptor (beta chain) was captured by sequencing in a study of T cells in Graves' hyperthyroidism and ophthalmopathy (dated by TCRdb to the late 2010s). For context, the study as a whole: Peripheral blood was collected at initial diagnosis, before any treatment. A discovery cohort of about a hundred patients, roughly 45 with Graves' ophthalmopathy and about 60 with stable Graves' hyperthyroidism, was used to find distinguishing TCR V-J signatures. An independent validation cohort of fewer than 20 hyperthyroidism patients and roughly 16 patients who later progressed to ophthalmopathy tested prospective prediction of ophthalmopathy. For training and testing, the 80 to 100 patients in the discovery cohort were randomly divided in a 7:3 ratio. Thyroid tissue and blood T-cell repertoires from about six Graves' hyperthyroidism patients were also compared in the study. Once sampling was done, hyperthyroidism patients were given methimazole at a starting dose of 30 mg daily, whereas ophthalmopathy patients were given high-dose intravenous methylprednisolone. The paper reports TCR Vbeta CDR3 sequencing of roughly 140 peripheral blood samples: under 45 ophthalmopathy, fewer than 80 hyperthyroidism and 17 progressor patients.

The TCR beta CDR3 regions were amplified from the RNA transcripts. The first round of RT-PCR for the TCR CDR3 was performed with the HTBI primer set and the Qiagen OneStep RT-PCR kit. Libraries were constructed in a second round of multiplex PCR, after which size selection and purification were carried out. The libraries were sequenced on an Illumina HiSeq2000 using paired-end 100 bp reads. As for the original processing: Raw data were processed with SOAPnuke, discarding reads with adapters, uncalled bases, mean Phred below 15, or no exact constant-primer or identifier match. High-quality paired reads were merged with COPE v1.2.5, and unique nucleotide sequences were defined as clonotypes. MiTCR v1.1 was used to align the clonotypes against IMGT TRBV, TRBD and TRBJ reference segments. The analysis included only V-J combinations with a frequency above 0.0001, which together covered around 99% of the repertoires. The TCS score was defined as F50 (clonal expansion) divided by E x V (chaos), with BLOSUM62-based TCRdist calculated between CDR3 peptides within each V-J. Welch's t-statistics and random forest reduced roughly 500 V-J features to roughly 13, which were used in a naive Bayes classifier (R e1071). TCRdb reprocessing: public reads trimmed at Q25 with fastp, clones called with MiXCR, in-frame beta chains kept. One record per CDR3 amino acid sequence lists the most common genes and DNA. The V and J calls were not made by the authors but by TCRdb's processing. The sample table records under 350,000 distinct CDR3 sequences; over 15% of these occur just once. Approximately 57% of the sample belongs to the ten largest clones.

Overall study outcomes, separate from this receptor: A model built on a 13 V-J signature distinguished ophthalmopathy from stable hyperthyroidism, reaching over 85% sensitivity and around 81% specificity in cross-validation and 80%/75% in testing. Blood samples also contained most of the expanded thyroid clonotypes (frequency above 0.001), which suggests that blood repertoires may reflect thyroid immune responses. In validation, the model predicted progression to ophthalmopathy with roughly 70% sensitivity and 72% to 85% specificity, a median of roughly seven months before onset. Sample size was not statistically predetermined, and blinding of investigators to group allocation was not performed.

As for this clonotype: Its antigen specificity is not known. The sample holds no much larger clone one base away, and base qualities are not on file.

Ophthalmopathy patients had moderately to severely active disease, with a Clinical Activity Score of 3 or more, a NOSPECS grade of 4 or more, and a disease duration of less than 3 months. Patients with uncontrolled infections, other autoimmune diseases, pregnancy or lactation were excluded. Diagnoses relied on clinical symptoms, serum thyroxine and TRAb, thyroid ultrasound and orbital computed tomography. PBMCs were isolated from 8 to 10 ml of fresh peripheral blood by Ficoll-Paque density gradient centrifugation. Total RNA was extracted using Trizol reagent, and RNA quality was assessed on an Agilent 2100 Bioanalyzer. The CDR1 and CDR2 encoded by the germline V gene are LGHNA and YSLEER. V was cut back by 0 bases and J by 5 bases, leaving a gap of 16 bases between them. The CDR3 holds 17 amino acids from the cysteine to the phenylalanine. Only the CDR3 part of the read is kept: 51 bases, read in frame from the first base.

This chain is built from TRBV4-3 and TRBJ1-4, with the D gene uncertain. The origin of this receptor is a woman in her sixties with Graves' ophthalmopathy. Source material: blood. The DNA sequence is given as TGCGCCAGCAGCCAAGACCCACCGGGCGTACAGAATGAAAAACTGTTTTTT. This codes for CASSQDPPGVQNEKLFF.